Shown below are 15 T cell receptor beta chains from a single sample sequenced in a study of OX40 agonist ivuxolimab in advanced cancers. Sequencing used immunoSEQ multiplex PCR; TCRdb keeps in-frame clones, though not all of them. The sample lists tens of thousands of clones, approximately 86% occurring once. The sequenced sample was CD4+ or CD8+ T cells sorted from blood, obtained in a trial of the OX40 agonist ivuxolimab. Receptor source: an adult with an advanced solid tumor such as melanoma, head and neck, liver or kidney cancer.

V is TRBV28 and J is TRBJ1-5, with 7 positions matching TRBD1. V shed 3 bases and J 6 bases; nucleotides not matched to a gene: 5. CDR1 and CDR2 from the germline V gene are MDHEN and SYDVKM. The CDR3 spans 14 residues. DNA of the CDR3: TGTGCCAGCAGTTTCGACAGGGACGGTCAGCCCCAGCATTTT. Translating it yields CASSFDRDGQPQHF.

This clone appeared once. The chain has TRBV9 and TRBJ2-5; TRBD1 might be the D (5 bases). V lost 3 bases and J lost 2, with 11 bases in between. This CDR3 has 14 amino acids. Germline CDR1 and CDR2: SGDLS and YYNGEE. The CDR3: CASSADSRQETQYF. The CDR3 DNA reads TGTGCCAGCAGCGCAGACAGTAGACAAGAGACCCAGTACTTC.

J is TRBJ1-1 and V is TRBV30, with TRBD1 matching 8 bases. The trim removed 6 bases at V and 5 bases at J, leaving 5 bases unmatched. The CDR3 totals 12 residues. Germline CDR1 is GTSNPN and CDR2 is SVGIG (reference sequence). The CDR3 region has the DNA TGTGCCTGTAATGACAGGGGTACTGAAGCTTTCTTT. Protein: CACNDRGTEAFF.

The J gene is TRBJ2-2, the V gene TRBV7-3; weak D call: TRBD1 (5 bases). Germline loops: CDR1 SGHTA, CDR2 FQGTGA. The CDR3 has 15 residues. V lost 2 bases, J lost 6 bases, and 13 bases lay in between. The CDR3 reads CASSLSYLGAGELFF. The CDR3 DNA reads TGTGCCAGCAGCTTATCTTATTTAGGGGCCGGGGAGCTGTTTTTT.

CDR3 sequence reads: CASRRDSQETQYF. The CDR3 DNA is TGTGCCAGCAGGCGGGACTCCCAAGAGACCCAGTACTTC. This chain joins TRBV27 and TRBJ2-5; maybe TRBD2 (6 bases). The CDR3 extends over 13 amino acids. Germline CDR1 reads MNHEY; CDR2 reads SMNVEV (reference sequence). The V gene lost 6 bases and the J gene lost 1 base, with 9 bases spanning the gap.

In its sample, this clone was seen a few times. This rearrangement joins TRBV30 to TRBJ1-3, with D possibly being TRBD1 (5 bases). The V gene lost 6 bases and the J gene lost 0 bases, with 12 bases spanning the gap. This CDR3 spans 14 amino acids. Germline V CDR1 and CDR2: GTSNPN, SVGIG (reference sequence). CDR3 region: CACGADSSGNTIYF. DNA for the CDR3: TGTGCCTGCGGGGCAGATAGCTCTGGAAACACCATATATTTT.

The chain carries TRBV29-1 and TRBJ2-7; the D gene could be TRBD1 or TRBD2 (5 bases each). V lost 4 bases to trimming and J lost 4 bases, with 11 bases between them. This CDR3 has 12 residues. CDR1 and CDR2 (germline): SQVTM, ANQGSEA. The CDR3 DNA is TGCAGCGTTGGAGGGACCGATTACGAGCAGTACTTC. Translated, it gives CSVGGTDYEQYF.

The rearrangement uses TRBV5-6 and TRBJ2-5; unclear D gene. Trimming took 4 bases from V and 5 from J, leaving 6 bases between them. The CDR3 contains 11 residues. Germline V gene lookup returns CDR1 SGHDT and CDR2 YYEEEE. The CDR3 reads CASSRSETQYF. CDR3 nucleotides: TGTGCCAGCAGCCGGTCGGAGACCCAGTACTTC.

The CDR3 loop reads CASSPAGGGYTF. In DNA form, the CDR3 reads TGTGCCAGCTCACCGGCAGGGGGTGGCTACACCTTC. The chain recombines TRBV18 with TRBJ1-2, with 7 bases fitting TRBD1. The CDR3 is 12 amino acids. The trim removed 3 bases at V and 7 bases at J, leaving 2 bases unmatched. Germline values: CDR1 KGHSH, CDR2 LQKENI.

The chain recombines TRBV19 with TRBJ1-3, with D unresolved. The V end lost 8 bases, the J end lost 2 bases, and 7 bases lay between the germline ends. CDR3 length: 12 amino acids. CDR1 LNHDA and CDR2 SQIVND come from the germline V gene (reference sequence). CDR3: CASAFTGNTIYF. In nucleotides, the CDR3 is TGTGCCAGTGCCTTCACTGGAAACACCATATATTTT.

The chain has TRBV4-2 and TRBJ2-5, with TRBD1 matching over 7 bases. Germline values: CDR1 LGHNA, CDR2 YNFKEQ. This CDR3 spans 14 amino acids. V dropped 0 bases and J dropped 5; count of bases not matched to a gene: 3. The CDR3 sequence: CASSQDLDRETQYF. DNA of the CDR3: TGTGCCAGCAGCCAAGATCTGGACAGGGAGACCCAGTACTTC.

The gene calls are TRBV21-1 and TRBJ2-1; no check of the table's D call, TRBD2, against the DNA was made. TRBV21-1 is flagged as a pseudogene. The CDR3 runs 21 residues. The CDR3 nucleotides are TGTGCCAGCAGCAAATCCTATACAGTCTGCTTTTGGGGCCACACGGGGGATGAGCAGTTCTTC. As protein: CASSKSYTVCFWGHTGDEQFF.

The chain has TRBV5-1 and TRBJ2-2, with D hard to call. Germline V lookup: CDR1 SGHRS, CDR2 YFSETQ. This CDR3 is built from 14 residues. The V end lost 0 bases, the J end lost 5 bases, and 8 bases lay between the germline ends. CDR3 sequence reads: CASSLAVPTGELFF. CDR3 coding DNA: TGCGCCAGCAGCTTGGCCGTCCCAACCGGGGAGCTGTTTTTT.

This chain connects TRBV28 to TRBJ2-7; D tentatively fits TRBD1 or TRBD2 (8 bases each). CDR1 is MDHEN and CDR2 is SYDVKM in the germline V gene. There are 16 residues in the CDR3. The V end lost 2 bases, the J end lost 4 bases, and 18 bases lay between the germline ends. The CDR3 loop reads CASSLGTRTGKYEQYF. CDR3 sequence (DNA): TGTGCCAGCAGTTTAGGGACTAGGACAGGGAAATACGAGCAGTACTTC.

Comment on this clone: Germline is not matched at one junction end, which may reflect a read error. The CDR3 sequence: CASSSALAGDKWNF. CDR3 in DNA: TGTGCCAGCAGTTCGGCACTAGCGGGAGATAAGTGGAACTTC. The rearrangement uses TRBV6-1 and TRBJ2-7; 11 positions agree with TRBD2. This CDR3 is 14 amino acids long. CDR1 is MNHNS, CDR2 SASEGT, per germline.